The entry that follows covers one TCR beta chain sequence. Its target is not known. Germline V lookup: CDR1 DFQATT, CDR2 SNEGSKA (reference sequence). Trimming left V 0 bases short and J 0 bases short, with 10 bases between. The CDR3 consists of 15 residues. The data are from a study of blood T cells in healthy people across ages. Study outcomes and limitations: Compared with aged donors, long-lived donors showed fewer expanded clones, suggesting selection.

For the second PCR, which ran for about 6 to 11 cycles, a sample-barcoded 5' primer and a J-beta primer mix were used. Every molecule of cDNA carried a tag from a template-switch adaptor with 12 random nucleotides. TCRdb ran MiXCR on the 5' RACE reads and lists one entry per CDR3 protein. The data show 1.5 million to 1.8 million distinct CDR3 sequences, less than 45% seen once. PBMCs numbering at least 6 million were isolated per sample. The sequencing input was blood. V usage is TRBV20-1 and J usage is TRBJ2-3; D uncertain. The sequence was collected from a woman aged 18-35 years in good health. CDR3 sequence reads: CSARDNWGSTDTQYF. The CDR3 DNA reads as TGCAGTGCTAGAGATAACTGGGGTAGCACAGATACGCAGTATTTT.